The present TCR beta chain was sequenced within a study of blood T cell repertoires in COVID-19. Study-level background: Collection of acute and convalescent COVID-19 samples took place in the United States, Italy and Spain. The cDNA or gDNA used as material had been derived from T cells, B-cell-depleted T cells, or PBMCs.

CDR1 is SGDLS and CDR2 is YYNGEE in the germline V gene. The CDR3 extends over 15 amino acids. V gave up 0 bases and J gave up 5 bases; unmatched junction bases: 3. In the source study's methods: Using reference gene primer amplification, nucleated cell counts were estimated. This table comes from immunoSEQ multiplex PCR, and its TCRdb copy is limited to in-frame clones, with some not included. That table gives V, J and clone size, and the DNA gave D and trimming. The sample lists approximately 97,000 clones, 88% occurring once. It was during active infection that Seattle patients were enrolled and then longitudinally followed.

The source is a man between 45 and 60 years old with COVID-19, enrolled during active disease. The chain has TRBV9 and TRBJ2-3, with 10 bases aligning to TRBD1. Input material: peripheral blood. CDR3 amino acids: CASSVGTGGLDTQYF. The CDR3 bases are TGTGCCAGCAGCGTAGGGACAGGGGGATTAGATACGCAGTATTTT.